This passage covers 19 T cell receptor beta chains from one sample sequenced in a study of shared clonotypes between healthy human individuals. CD8 cells classed as naive were CD45RO-negative and positively selected for CCR7, excluding terminally differentiated effector memory CD45RA+ cells. TCRdb's copy holds only in-frame clones and misses some; the assay was immunoSEQ multiplex PCR. The sample consists of about 2 million clones, about 95% of them appearing once. Sequenced: naive CD8+ T cells sorted from blood. These TCRs come from a man between 18 and 35 years old in good health.

The chain employs TRBV4-3 and TRBJ2-2, with D maybe TRBD1 (6 bases). Between the trimmed V and J ends, which lost 4 bases and 3 bases, there was a span of 21 bases. The CDR3 runs to 18 residues. CDR1 and CDR2 (germline): LGHNA, YSLEER. The CDR3 DNA sequence: TGCGCCAGCAGCCTCAACTTACCGGGACATGAGGACACCGGGGAGCTGTTTTTT. It specifies CASSLNLPGHEDTGELFF.

The rearrangement joins TRBV6-5 to TRBJ1-1; D not resolved. Trimming pared 0 bases from V and 11 bases from J, leaving 13 bases between. This CDR3 is 13 amino acids long. In germline, CDR1 is MNHEY, CDR2 SVGAGI. CDR3 loop: CASSYSGTVSAFF. The CDR3 bases are TGTGCCAGCAGTTACTCGGGCACCGTCAGCGCTTTCTTT.

This clone came up once. Other nucleotide sequences in the sample specify the same CDR3. This rearrangement joins TRBV7-9 to TRBJ2-5; TRBD2 matches 13 bases. The V segment lost 5 bases and the J segment 3 bases; nucleotides outside the gene matches: 3. Germline V gives CDR1 SEHNR, CDR2 FQNEAQ (reference sequence). The CDR3 is 15 amino acids. The CDR3 nucleotides are TGTGCCAGCAGCATACTAGCGGGAGGGAAAGAGACCCAGTACTTC. It encodes CASSILAGGKETQYF.

This chain uses TRBV5-4 with TRBJ2-6; no firm D call. CDR1 and CDR2 (germline): SGHNT, YYREEE (reference sequence). This CDR3 has 13 residues. With 2 bases removed from V and 4 bases from J, the gap between germline ends came to 4 bases. This CDR3 reads CASSFAGANVLTF. As DNA, the CDR3 is TGTGCCAGCAGCTTTGCCGGGGCCAACGTCCTGACTTTC.

This clone has a single count. J is TRBJ2-7 and V is TRBV7-9, with D hard to call. This CDR3 region has 13 residues. The V end was cut by 4 bases, the J end by 0 bases, with 7 bases between. Germline V gives CDR1 SEHNR, CDR2 FQNEAQ (reference sequence). The CDR3 reads CASSSYPSYEQYF. The CDR3 DNA reads as TGTGCCAGCAGCTCCTACCCCTCCTACGAGCAGTACTTC. Looking up the rest from reference TRBV7-9 and TRBJ2-7 gives the full variable domain: DTGVSQNPRHKITKRGQNVTFRCDPISEHNRLYWYRQTLGQGPEFLTYFQNEAQLEKSRLLSDRFSAERPKGSFSTLEIQRTEQGDSAMYLCASSSYPSYEQYFGPGTRLTVT.

CDR3 in DNA: TGTGCCAGTAGTATAGATGGAGGGTCTGATAATTCACCCCTCCACTTT. Residues: CASSIDGGSDNSPLHF. The chain links TRBV19 to TRBJ1-6, with D unclear. Germline V gene data show CDR1 as LNHDA and CDR2 as SQIVND (reference sequence). The CDR3 totals 16 residues. Deletions cut 0 bases from V and 5 bases from J, with 11 bases between.

The gene calls are TRBV6-5 and TRBJ1-1; possibly TRBD1 for D (6 bases). This CDR3 is 15 amino acids long. Germline V gene sequence: CDR1 MNHEY, CDR2 SVGAGI. The V gene lost 6 bases and the J gene lost 0 bases, with 14 bases spanning the gap. CDR3 sequence (DNA): TGTGCCAGCAGCCGCCTGGGGGCCTTGAACACTGAAGCTTTCTTT. As protein: CASSRLGALNTEAFF.

V and J are TRBV4-3 and TRBJ2-3; D is uncertain. CDR3 size: 17 residues. The germline gives CDR1 LGHNA, CDR2 YSLEER. Trimming removed 4 bases from V and 2 bases from J, with 19 bases in between. The CDR3 sequence: CASSPDTGGRNTDTQYF. CDR3 sequence (DNA): TGCGCCAGCAGCCCCGACACTGGCGGAAGGAACACAGATACGCAGTATTTT.

The chain is built from TRBV6-1 and TRBJ1-2; 7 bases align to TRBD1. CDR1 is MNHNS, CDR2 SASEGT, per germline. V dropped 3 bases and J dropped 3; count of bases not matched to a gene: 13. The CDR3 is 17 amino acids. CDR3 in DNA: TGTGCCAGCAGTGAGGACATCCGGGACAGTTTTTACTATGGCTACACCTTC. This codes for CASSEDIRDSFYYGYTF.

A remark on this clone: The same CDR3 can be traced to other DNA sequences in this sample. The chain employs TRBV6-1 and TRBJ2-7, with no clear D. From germline, CDR1 is MNHNS and CDR2 SASEGT. This CDR3 spans 12 amino acids. Trimming pared 3 bases from V and 3 bases from J, leaving 6 bases between. DNA for the CDR3: TGTGCCAGCAGTGACAGGAGCTACGAGCAGTACTTC. The encoded protein is CASSDRSYEQYF.

The genes are TRBV6-1 and TRBJ1-1; TRBD1 is a possible D gene (5 bases). CDR3 length: 16 residues. Germline V gene data show CDR1 as MNHNS and CDR2 as SASEGT. Deletions cut 2 bases from V and 0 bases from J, with 13 bases between. The CDR3 reads CASSEWGVGVNTEAFF. In nucleotides, the CDR3 is TGTGCCAGCAGTGAATGGGGGGTGGGCGTGAACACTGAAGCTTTCTTT.

The chain is built from TRBV4-3 and TRBJ2-1; 7 bases match TRBD2. Germline V CDR1 and CDR2: LGHNA, YSLEER. The CDR3 extends over 16 amino acids. V lost 1 base to trimming and J lost 5 bases; unmatched junction nucleotides: 8. DNA of the CDR3: TGCGCCAGCAGCCAAGTGTACGCGGGAGAGGACAATGAGCAGTTCTTC. The encoded protein is CASSQVYAGEDNEQFF.

This clone has a single count. The CDR3 region has the DNA TGTGCCAGCAGCGTTTCCCTAGCGGGAAAAGACACCGGGGAGCTGTTTTTT. This encodes CASSVSLAGKDTGELFF. This rearrangement joins TRBV9 to TRBJ2-2; TRBD2 matches at 9 bases. This CDR3 comprises 17 residues. The V gene's germline CDR1 is SGDLS and CDR2 YYNGEE. V dropped 2 bases and J dropped 3; count of bases not matched to a gene: 8.

CDR3 nucleotides: TGTGCCAGCAGCTTGAGGCAGGGGGTAACCTATGGCTACACCTTC. This codes for CASSLRQGVTYGYTF. The V and J genes are TRBV5-8 and TRBJ1-2; 7 bases line up with TRBD1. The germline gives CDR1 SGHTS, CDR2 YDEGEE. The length of the CDR3 is 15 residues. V shed 1 base and J 4 bases; nucleotides not matched to a gene: 7.

This chain uses TRBV4-1 with TRBJ2-6; 8 positions agree with TRBD1. The germline CDR1 and CDR2 sequences are MGHRA and YSYEKL. This CDR3 has 16 residues. The V segment lost 4 bases and the J segment 3 bases; nucleotides outside the gene matches: 5. For the CDR3, the DNA is TGCGCCAGCAGCCCCCAGGGGGCGATTGGGGCCAACGTCCTGACTTTC. Its translation is CASSPQGAIGANVLTF.

In regard to this clone: Germline and junction disagree at one end, which may indicate a read error. The chain recombines TRBV7-7 with TRBJ1-2, with D uncertain. The germline V gene has CDR1 SSHAT and CDR2 FNYEAQ (reference sequence). CDR3 length: 10 residues. CDR3 coding DNA: TGTGCTAGCAGCTTCCATGGCTACACCTTC. As protein: CASSFHGYTF.

The gene calls are TRBV4-3 and TRBJ2-1; 8 bases are a match to TRBD2. The germline V gene encodes CDR1 LGHNA and CDR2 YSLEER. V dropped 0 bases and J dropped 6; count of bases not matched to a gene: 4. CDR3 length equals 15 residues. CDR3 nucleotides: TGCGCCAGCAGCCAAGATGTAGGACTAGCCAATGAGCAGTTCTTC. It is translated as CASSQDVGLANEQFF.

This clone has a single count. The chain has TRBV7-9 and TRBJ1-2, with TRBD1 as a possible D gene (5 bases). The CDR3 is 16 residues long. V was trimmed by 5 bases and J by 0 bases, leaving 16 bases between them. Germline V gene sequence: CDR1 SEHNR, CDR2 FQNEAQ (reference sequence). CDR3 DNA sequence: TGTGCCAGCAGCCTTCCTCGAGGGGTTACTAACTATGGCTACACCTTC. Its protein is CASSLPRGVTNYGYTF.

This clone occurred once. This sequence joins TRBV2 and TRBJ1-2, with D uncertain. The V end was cut by 10 bases, the J end by 3 bases, with 15 bases between. Germline V lookup: CDR1 SNHLY, CDR2 FYNNEI. This CDR3 region has 13 residues. DNA of the CDR3: TGTGCCACCTTAGGCAGTGCGTACTATGGCTACACCTTC. Protein sequence: CATLGSAYYGYTF.